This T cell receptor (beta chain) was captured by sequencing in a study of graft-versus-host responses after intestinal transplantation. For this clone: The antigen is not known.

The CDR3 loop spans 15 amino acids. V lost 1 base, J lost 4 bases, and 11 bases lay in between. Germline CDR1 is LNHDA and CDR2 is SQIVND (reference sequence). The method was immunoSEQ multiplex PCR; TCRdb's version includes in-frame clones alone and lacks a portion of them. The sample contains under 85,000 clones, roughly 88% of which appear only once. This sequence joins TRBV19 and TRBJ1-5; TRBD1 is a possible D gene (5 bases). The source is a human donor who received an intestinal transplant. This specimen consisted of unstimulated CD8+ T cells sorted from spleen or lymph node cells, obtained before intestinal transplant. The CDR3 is CASSIGWDSNQPQHF. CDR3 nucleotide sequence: TGTGCCAGTAGTATAGGCTGGGACTCTAATCAGCCCCAGCATTTT.